This entry describes one T cell receptor (beta chain). This record belongs to a study of shared clonotypes between healthy human individuals. Across the study: A couple of female and a few male donors aged 18 to 49 were enrolled.

Here immunoSEQ multiplex PCR was the method, and the copy in TCRdb shows in-frame clones only, minus some. This table holds 1,400,000 or so clones, just under 99% found once. V lost 4 bases and J 2 bases, leaving 14 bases between the germline ends. The germline CDR1 and CDR2 sequences are LGHNA and YNFKEQ. CDR3 length: 15 amino acids. This chain joins TRBV4-2 and TRBJ2-5; maybe TRBD2 (5 bases). This clonotype was obtained from a man under 40 in good health. Sequencing used naive CD4+ T cells sorted from blood. Stated subset: CD45RA+ positively selected. DNA for the CDR3: TGTGCCAGCAGCCCTATGATAGCGCAACAAGAGACCCAGTACTTC. Its protein is CASSPMIAQQETQYF.